This section outlines one T cell receptor (beta chain) sequence together with its context. This clone was picked up a small number of times. Its target antigen remains unknown. No much larger clone is present one base from it, and per-base qualities are unavailable. All of the isolated RNA was reverse transcribed with the High Capacity cDNA Reverse Transcription Kit, so expressed TCRB transcripts were sequenced. Deep immunoSEQ sequencing was performed on naive, central memory and regulatory T cell samples, with an average of roughly 3.6 million total reads per sample. Sorted cells were lysed in RLT buffer and RNA was extracted with DNase-treated RNeasy Micro or Mini kits, depending on cell number. Each cell subset was processed on its own to prevent cross-contamination, while patient and healthy donor samples were processed together. The immunoSEQ multiplex PCR was used to amplify TCRB sequences from cDNA, generating 87-bp fragments that spanned the CDR3 region. The amplicons were sequenced using the Illumina HiSeq platform. In the paper's pipeline: Synthetic template baselines were used to correct PCR bias computationally, reads within Hamming distance 2 were collapsed, and singletons that could not be merged were discarded. Reads were aligned against IMGT so that V, D and J genes, CDR3 length and insertions or deletions at six rearrangement sites could be assigned. Within each subset, clonotype counts were normalized to the number of sorted cells before true diversity and Gini coefficients were calculated with the tcR R package. The overlap coefficient, calculated on TCRB nucleotide sequences, was used to measure repertoire sharing. Out-of-frame TCRB sequences from naive cells were analyzed to stand in for the pre-selection repertoire. TCRdb retrieved this table from immuneACCESS and kept in-frame rearrangements only. Not all clones are present; in checked studies, unresolved V genes account for under half, and no reason is known for the remainder. Clone size and the V and J calls come from that table; the DNA yielded D and trimming. Here the sample has about 700,000 clones; 13% occur a single time. The ten biggest clones cover 0.02% to 0.025% of the sample.

From a lookup of the germline V gene, CDR1 and CDR2 are MDHEN and SYDVKM. Including the terminal cysteine and phenylalanine, the CDR3 comprises 14 residues. Only the CDR3 DNA stays, 42 bases, in frame from base 1. Cut back by 6 bases and 3 bases, the V and J ends lie 15 bases apart. The data belong to a study of beta chain features in type 1 diabetes (dated by TCRdb to the late 2010s). In terms of the full investigation: Mean age, gender distribution, total cell number and subset yield did not differ between patients and healthy donors. A total of about 99,000,000 sorted cells were examined across all samples, and RNA yield correlated strongly with the number of cells per subset. The study compared TCRB repertoires of sorted circulating CD4+ T cell subsets between recently diagnosed type 1 diabetes patients and matched healthy donors. Naive and central memory subsets were obtained from all 30 or so donors, but regulatory and stem cell-like memory subsets were isolated from only 8 patients and 8 healthy donors.

From each donor, a single peripheral blood sample of 100 to 150 mL on average was drawn into heparinised tubes. A BD FACSAria II was used to sort naive, central memory, regulatory and stem cell-like memory CD4+ T cells with a panel that included CD45RO, CCR7, CD25, CD127, CD95 and CD27. Every sorted population had a purity above 95%. PBMCs were separated immediately by Lymphoprep density gradient centrifugation and were stained directly, without being cultured. So that batch effects would be minimized, each experiment stained and sorted samples in pairs, pairing one healthy donor with one patient. The paper's findings and limits, for the study overall: Because small numbers of individuals were included in the HLA sub-analyses, any influence of HLA type on TCRB rearrangement was left unresolved. In all four CD4+ subsets, TCRB CDR3 length was moderately but significantly shorter in type 1 diabetes patients. Naive, central memory and regulatory TCRB repertoires appeared to be more alike among patients than among healthy donors. Shorter templates might have been favored by PCR, but patient and control samples were amplified and corrected together, so both groups would have been affected equally by any skew. Because cDNA was sequenced instead of genomic DNA, highly expressing activated cells could be over-represented, though the groups showed no difference in activation or CD3 levels. Patients with type 1 diabetes made fewer insertions and deleted more nucleotides at VDJ recombination sites, implying thymic rearrangement abnormalities.

Sequenced input: naive CD4+ T cells from blood. The cell subset or site tag for this specimen amounts to: true naive CD4+ T cells. The clonotype comes from a young man with type 1 diabetes. This receptor chain uses TRBV28 and TRBJ2-7; a tentative D match to TRBD1 spans 6 bases. The CDR3 loop reads CASRSGGDHYEQYF. Here is the DNA: TGTGCCAGCAGATCTGGGGGCGACCACTACGAGCAGTACTTC. Supplemented by the reference TRBV28 and TRBJ2-7 proteins around the CDR3, the complete variable domain is DVKVTQSSRYLVKRTGEKVFLECVQDMDHENMFWYRQDPGLGLRLIYFSYDVKMKEKGDIPEGYSVSREKKERFSLILESASTNQTSMYLCASRSGGDHYEQYFGPGTRLTVT.